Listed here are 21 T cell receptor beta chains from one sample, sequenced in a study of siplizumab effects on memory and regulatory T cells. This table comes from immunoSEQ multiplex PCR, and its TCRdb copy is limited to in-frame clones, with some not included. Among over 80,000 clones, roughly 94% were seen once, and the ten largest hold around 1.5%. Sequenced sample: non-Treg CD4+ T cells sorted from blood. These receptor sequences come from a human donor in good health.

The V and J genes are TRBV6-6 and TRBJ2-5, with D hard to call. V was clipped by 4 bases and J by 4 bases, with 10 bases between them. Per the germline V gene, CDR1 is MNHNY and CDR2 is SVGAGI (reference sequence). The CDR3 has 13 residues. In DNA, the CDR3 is TGTGCCAGCAGTTGGCAGAGGAGAGAGACCCAGTACTTC. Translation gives CASSWQRRETQYF.

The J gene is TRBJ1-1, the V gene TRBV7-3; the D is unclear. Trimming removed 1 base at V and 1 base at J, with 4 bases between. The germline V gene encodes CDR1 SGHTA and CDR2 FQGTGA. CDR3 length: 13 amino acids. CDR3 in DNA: TGTGCCAGCAGCTTAATGGGGAACACTGAAGCTTTCTTT. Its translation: CASSLMGNTEAFF.

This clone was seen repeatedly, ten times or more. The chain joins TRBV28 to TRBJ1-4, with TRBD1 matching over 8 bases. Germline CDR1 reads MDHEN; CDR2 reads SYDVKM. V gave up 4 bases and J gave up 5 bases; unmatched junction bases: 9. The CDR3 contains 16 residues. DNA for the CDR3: TGTGCCAGCAGTTCATGGGGACAGGAGAACAATGAAAAACTGTTTTTT. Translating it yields CASSSWGQENNEKLFF.

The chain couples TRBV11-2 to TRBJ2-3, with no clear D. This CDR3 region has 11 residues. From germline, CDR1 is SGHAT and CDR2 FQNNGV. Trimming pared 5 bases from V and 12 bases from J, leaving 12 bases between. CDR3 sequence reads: CASSTRSAQYF. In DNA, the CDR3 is TGTGCCAGCAGCACCCGCTCGGCACAGTATTTT.

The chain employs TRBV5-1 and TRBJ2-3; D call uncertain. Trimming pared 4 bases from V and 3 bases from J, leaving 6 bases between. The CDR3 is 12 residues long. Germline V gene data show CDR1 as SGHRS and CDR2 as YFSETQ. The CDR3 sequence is CASSPETDTQYF. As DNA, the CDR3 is TGCGCCAGCAGCCCGGAGACAGATACGCAGTATTTT.

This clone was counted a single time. The CDR3: CAIRGESGGYEQYF. The DNA of the CDR3 is TGTGCCATCAGAGGGGAGTCAGGGGGCTACGAGCAGTACTTC. This chain uses TRBV10-3 with TRBJ2-7; TRBD1 agrees at 7 bases. Germline CDR1 ENHRY, CDR2 SYGVKD. Losses at the gene ends were 6 bases for V and 3 bases for J; bases not matched to a gene: 8. The CDR3 consists of 14 residues.

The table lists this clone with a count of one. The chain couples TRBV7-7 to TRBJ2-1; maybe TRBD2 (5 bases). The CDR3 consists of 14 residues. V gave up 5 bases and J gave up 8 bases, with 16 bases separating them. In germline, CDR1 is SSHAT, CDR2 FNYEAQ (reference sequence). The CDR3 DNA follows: TGTGCCAGCAGCGAAGGAGGAAGTCGTTATGAGCAGTTCTTC. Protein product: CASSEGGSRYEQFF.

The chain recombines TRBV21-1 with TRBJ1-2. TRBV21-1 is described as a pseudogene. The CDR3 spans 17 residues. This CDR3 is CASRHRGGHLENYGYTF. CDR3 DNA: TGTGCCAGCAGACACCGTGGAGGACACCTAGAGAACTATGGCTACACCTTC.

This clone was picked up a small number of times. Written as DNA, the CDR3 is TGTGCCAGCAGAAAAGGGGGGCCCACCGAAAAACTGTTTTTT. It specifies CASRKGGPTEKLFF. This chain links TRBV5-5 with TRBJ1-4; a weak D match, TRBD1 (6 bases). Germline lookup yields CDR1 SGHKS and CDR2 YYEKEE (reference sequence). The CDR3 has 14 residues. V shed 5 bases and J shed 8 bases, with 16 bases lying between them.

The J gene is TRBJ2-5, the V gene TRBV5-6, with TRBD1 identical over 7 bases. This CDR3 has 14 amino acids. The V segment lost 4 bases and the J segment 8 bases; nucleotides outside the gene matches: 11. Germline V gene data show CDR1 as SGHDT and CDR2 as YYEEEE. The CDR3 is CASSGDRRWDTQYF. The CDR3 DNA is TGTGCCAGCAGCGGGGACAGACGATGGGATACCCAGTACTTC.

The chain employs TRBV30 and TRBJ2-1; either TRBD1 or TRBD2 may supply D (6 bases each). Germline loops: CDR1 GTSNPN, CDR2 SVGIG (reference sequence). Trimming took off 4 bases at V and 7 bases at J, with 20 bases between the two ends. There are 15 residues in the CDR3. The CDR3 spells CAWNPRGLGSNEQFF. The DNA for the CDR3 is TGTGCCTGGAACCCCCGGGGGCTCGGTTCGAATGAGCAGTTCTTC.

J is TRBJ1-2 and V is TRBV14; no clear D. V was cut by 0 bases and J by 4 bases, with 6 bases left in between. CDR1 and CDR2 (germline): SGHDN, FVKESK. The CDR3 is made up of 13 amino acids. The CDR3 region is CASSQDRIYGYTF. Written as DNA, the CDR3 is TGTGCCAGCAGCCAAGACAGGATCTATGGCTACACCTTC.

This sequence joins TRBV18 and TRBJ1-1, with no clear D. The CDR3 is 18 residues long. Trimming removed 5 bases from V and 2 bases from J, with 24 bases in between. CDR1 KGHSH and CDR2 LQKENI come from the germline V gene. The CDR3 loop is CASSNNNVRGGSNTEAFF. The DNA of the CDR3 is TGTGCCAGCTCAAATAATAACGTCCGGGGAGGGAGTAACACTGAAGCTTTCTTT.

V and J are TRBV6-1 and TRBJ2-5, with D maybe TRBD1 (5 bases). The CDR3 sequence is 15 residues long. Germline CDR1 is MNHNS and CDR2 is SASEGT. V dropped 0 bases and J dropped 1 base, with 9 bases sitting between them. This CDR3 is CASSEARTSQETQYF. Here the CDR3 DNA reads TGTGCCAGCAGTGAAGCTAGGACAAGCCAAGAGACCCAGTACTTC.

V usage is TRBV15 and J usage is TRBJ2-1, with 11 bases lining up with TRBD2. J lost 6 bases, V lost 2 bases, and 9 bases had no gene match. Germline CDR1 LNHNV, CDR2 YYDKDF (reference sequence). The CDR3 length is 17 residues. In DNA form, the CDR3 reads TGTGCCACCAGCAGACGCAGAGCTAGCGGGAGGTCCAATGAGCAGTTCTTC. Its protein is CATSRRRASGRSNEQFF.

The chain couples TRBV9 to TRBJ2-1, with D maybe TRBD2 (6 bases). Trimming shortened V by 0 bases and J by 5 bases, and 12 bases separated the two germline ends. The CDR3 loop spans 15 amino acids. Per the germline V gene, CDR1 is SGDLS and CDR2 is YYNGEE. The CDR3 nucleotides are TGTGCCAGCAGCGTAGCGGGGACTTCTAACAATGAGCAGTTCTTC. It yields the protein CASSVAGTSNNEQFF.

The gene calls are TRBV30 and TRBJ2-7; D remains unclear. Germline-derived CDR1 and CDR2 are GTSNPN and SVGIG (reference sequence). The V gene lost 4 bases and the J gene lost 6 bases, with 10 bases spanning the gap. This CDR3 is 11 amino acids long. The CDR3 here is CAWKRTGEQYF. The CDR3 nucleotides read TGTGCCTGGAAACGAACGGGCGAGCAGTACTTC.

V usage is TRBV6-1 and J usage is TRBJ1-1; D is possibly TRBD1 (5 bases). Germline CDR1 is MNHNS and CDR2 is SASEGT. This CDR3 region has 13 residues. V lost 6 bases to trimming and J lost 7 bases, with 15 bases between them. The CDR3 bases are TGTGCCAGCAGGGAACGCGGGACTTTTGAAGCTTTCTTT. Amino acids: CASRERGTFEAFF.

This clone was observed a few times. The CDR3 reads CASSQQGITYGYTF. The CDR3, as DNA: TGTGCCAGCAGCCAACAGGGGATCACATATGGCTACACCTTC. The chain recombines TRBV14 with TRBJ1-2; D is possibly TRBD1 (6 bases). Germline assignment: CDR1 SGHDN and CDR2 FVKESK. The V end lost 2 bases, the J end lost 5 bases, and 12 bases lay between the germline ends. This CDR3 is 14 amino acids long.

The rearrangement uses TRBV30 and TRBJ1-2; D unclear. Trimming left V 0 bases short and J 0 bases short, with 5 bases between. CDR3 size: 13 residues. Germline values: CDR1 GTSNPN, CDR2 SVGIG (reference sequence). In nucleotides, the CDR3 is TGTGCCTGGAGTGTTCGAACTAACTATGGCTACACCTTC. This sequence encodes CAWSVRTNYGYTF.

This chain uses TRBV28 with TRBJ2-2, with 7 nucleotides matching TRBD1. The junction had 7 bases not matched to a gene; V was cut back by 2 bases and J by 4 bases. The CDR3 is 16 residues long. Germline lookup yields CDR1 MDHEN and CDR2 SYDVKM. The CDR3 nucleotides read TGTGCCAGCAGTTTACGAGGGGGCGGAGGCACCGGGGAGCTGTTTTTT. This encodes CASSLRGGGGTGELFF.